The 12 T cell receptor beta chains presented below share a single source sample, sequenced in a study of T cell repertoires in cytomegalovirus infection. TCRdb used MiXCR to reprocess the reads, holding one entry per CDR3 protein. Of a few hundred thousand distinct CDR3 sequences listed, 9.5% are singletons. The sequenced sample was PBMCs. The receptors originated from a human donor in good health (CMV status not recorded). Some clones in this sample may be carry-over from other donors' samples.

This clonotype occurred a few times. The CDR3 nucleotides are TGCGCCAGCAGCTTGGATTGGTTCTCCTACAATGAGCAGTTCTTC. Its translation: CASSLDWFSYNEQFF. The V call is TRBV5-1, the J call TRBJ2-1; D unclear. The CDR3 is 15 residues long. Looked up from germline, CDR1 is SGHRS and CDR2 is YFSETQ. V lost 0 bases to trimming and J lost 0 bases, with 7 bases between them. Using reference TRBV5-1 and TRBJ2-1 for the parts outside the CDR3, the full variable domain is KAGVTQTPRYLIKTRGQQVTLSCSPISGHRSVSWYQQTPGQGLQFLFEYFSETQRNKGNFPGRFSGRQFSNSRSEMNVSTLELGDSALYLCASSLDWFSYNEQFFGPGTRLTVL.

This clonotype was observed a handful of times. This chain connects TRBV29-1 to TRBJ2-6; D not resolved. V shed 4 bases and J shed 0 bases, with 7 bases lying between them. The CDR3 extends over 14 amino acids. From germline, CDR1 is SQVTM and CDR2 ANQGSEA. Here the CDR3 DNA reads TGCAGCGTTGTGAAGTTCTCTGGGGCCAACGTCCTGACTTTC. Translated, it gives CSVVKFSGANVLTF.

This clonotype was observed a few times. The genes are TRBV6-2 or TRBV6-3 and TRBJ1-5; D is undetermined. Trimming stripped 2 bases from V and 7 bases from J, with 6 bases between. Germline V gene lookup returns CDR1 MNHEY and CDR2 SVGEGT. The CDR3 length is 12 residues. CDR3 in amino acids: CASSYPKQPQHF. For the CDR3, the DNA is TGTGCCAGCAGTTACCCGAAACAGCCCCAGCATTTT.

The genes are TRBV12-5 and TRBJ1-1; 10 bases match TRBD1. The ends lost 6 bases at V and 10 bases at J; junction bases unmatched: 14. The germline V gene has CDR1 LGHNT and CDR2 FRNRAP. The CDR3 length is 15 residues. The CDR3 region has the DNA TGTGCTAGTGGCAGCGGGACAGGGGCCGCGGGGAGAGCTTTCTTT. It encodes CASGSGTGAAGRAFF.

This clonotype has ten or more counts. CDR3 sequence: CASSSSGQLSSYEQYF. CDR3 nucleotides: TGTGCCAGCAGTTCGTCGGGACAGCTGAGCTCCTACGAGCAGTACTTC. The chain has TRBV12-3 or TRBV12-4 and TRBJ2-7; 7 bases are a match to TRBD1. V lost 4 bases and J lost 0; bases outside the gene matches: 9. The CDR3 runs to 16 residues.

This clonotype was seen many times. The CDR3 loop reads CASSYDRDHEQYF. In nucleotides, the CDR3 is TGTGCCAGCAGTTACGACAGGGACCACGAGCAGTACTTC. This rearrangement joins TRBV6-2 or TRBV6-3 to TRBJ2-7, with 7 bases matching TRBD1. Germline V lookup: CDR1 MNHEY, CDR2 SVGEGT. This CDR3 has 13 amino acids. Losses at the gene ends were 2 bases for V and 5 bases for J; bases not matched to a gene: 3.

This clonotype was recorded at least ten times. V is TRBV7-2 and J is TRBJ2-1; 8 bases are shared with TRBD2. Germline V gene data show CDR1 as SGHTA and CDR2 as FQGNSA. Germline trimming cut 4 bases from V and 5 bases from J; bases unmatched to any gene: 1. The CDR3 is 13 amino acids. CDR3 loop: CASSWRGDNEQFF. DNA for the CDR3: TGTGCCAGCAGCTGGCGGGGGGACAATGAGCAGTTCTTC.

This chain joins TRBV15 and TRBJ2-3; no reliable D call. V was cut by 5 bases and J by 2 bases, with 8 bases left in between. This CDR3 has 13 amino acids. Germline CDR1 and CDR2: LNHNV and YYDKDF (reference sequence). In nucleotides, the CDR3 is TGTGCCACCAGCGACAAGACCACAGATACGCAGTATTTT. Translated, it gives CATSDKTTDTQYF.

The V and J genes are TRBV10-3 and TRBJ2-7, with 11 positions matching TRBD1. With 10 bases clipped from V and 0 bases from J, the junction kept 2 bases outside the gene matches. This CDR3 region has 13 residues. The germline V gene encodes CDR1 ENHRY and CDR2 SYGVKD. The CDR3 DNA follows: TGTGCCACCGGGACAGGGGGCTCCTACGAGCAGTACTTC. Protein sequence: CATGTGGSYEQYF.

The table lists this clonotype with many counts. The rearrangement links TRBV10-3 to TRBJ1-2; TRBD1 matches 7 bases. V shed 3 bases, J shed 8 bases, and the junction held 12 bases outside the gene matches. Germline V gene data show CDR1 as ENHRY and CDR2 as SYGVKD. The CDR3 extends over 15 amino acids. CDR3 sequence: CAISETGASERGYTF. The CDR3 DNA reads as TGTGCCATCAGTGAAACAGGGGCGTCGGAGCGGGGCTACACCTTC.

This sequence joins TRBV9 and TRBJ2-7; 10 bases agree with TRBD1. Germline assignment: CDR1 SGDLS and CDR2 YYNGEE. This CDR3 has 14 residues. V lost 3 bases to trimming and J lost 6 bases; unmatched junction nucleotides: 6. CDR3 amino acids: CASSALGTGAEQYF. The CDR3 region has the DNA TGTGCCAGCAGCGCACTCGGGACAGGGGCCGAGCAGTACTTC.

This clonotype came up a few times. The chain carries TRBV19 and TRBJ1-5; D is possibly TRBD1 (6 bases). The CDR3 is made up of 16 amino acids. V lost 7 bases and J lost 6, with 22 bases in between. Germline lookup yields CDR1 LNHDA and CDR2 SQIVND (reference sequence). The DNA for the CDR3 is TGTGCCAGTATGTCGGGGTCCGTCCGGGGGCGTCAGCCCCAGCATTTT. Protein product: CASMSGSVRGRQPQHF.